A selection of T cell receptor beta chains follows, all from one sample in a study of blood T cells in healthy people across ages. TCRdb re-called the 5' RACE reads with MiXCR, one entry per CDR3 protein. The sample lists some 750,000 distinct CDR3 sequences, about a fifth occurring once. The sequencing sample was made of blood. These receptors were taken from a man between 65 and 85 years old in good health. The CDR3 runs from the conserved cysteine through the conserved F or W. Each record gives: D gene, J gene, V gene, clone size, CDR3 DNA, CDR3 protein. A D gene is named only where the DNA matches it firmly. Clone size appears in some rows only: once, few, many, or a class for an expanded clone.

-	TRBJ1-2	TRBV20-1	few	TGCAGTGCTAGAGATCTTTTGGAGGGTCTTGGCTATGGCTACACCTTC	CSARDLLEGLGYGYTF
-	TRBJ2-2	TRBV12-3/TRBV12-4	many	TGTGCCAGCAGTTTAGCTGGGTGGAACACCGGGGAGCTGTTTTTT	CASSLAGWNTGELFF
-	TRBJ2-5	TRBV7-7	few	TGTGCCAGCAGCTCGCCTCCGGGACAACTGTACTTC	CASSSPPGQLYF
-	TRBJ2-3	TRBV19	-	TGTGCCAGTAGTATAGCAGGGTTCGCAGATACGCAGTATTTT	CASSIAGFADTQYF
-	TRBJ2-1	TRBV5-5	few	TGTGCCAGCAGCTTGCCCCCCGGTGCGGGGCACAATGAGCAGTTCTTC	CASSLPPGAGHNEQFF
TRBD1	TRBJ2-7	TRBV7-6	many	TGTGCCAGCAGCTCGGGACAGGGGGTCTACGAGCAGTACTTC	CASSSGQGVYEQYF
TRBD1	TRBJ1-5	TRBV20-1	few	TGCAGTGCTAGAGACGGTACAGGGGGCAATCAGTCCCAGCATTTT	CSARDGTGGNQSQHF
TRBD2	TRBJ2-5	TRBV28	-	TGTGCCAGCAGTAGGACTCCGGGACTAGCGGGAACACAAGAGACCCAGTACTTC	CASSRTPGLAGTQETQYF
TRBD1	TRBJ1-1	TRBV29-1	-	TGCAGCGTTGGAGGGACAGGGGGATGGACTGAAGCTTTCTTT	CSVGGTGGWTEAFF
TRBD1	TRBJ2-2	TRBV4-1	-	TGCGCCAGCAGCCAATCGGACAGGCACACCGGGGAGCTGTTTTTT	CASSQSDRHTGELFF
TRBD1	TRBJ2-2	TRBV12-3/TRBV12-4	few	TGTGCCAGCAGCAAGGGACAGGGGGTAAACACCGGGGAGCTGTTTTTT	CASSKGQGVNTGELFF
TRBD1	TRBJ1-2	TRBV6-5	-	TGTGCCAGCAGTCAGGACAGGAGGATCTATGGCTACACCTTC	CASSQDRRIYGYTF
-	TRBJ1-2	TRBV12-3/TRBV12-4	few	TGTGCCAGCAGTTTTAGGGAAGACTATGGCTACACCTTC	CASSFREDYGYTF
-	TRBJ1-1	TRBV15	few	TGTGCCACCAACAGAGACAGATTTCCTCACACTGAAGCTTTCTTT	CATNRDRFPHTEAFF
-	TRBJ1-4	TRBV7-9	-	TGTGCCAGCAGCTTACTACCTGCTTTTGAAAAACTGTTTTTT	CASSLLPAFEKLFF
TRBD1	TRBJ2-3	TRBV5-1	few	TGCGCCAGCAGCTCCGGACAGGTTTCATTTCGAGATACGCAGTATTTT	CASSSGQVSFRDTQYF
-	TRBJ1-3	TRBV5-1	-	TGCGCCAGCAGCTCCAACCCGACAGCCGCCCTCTCTGGAAACACCATATATTTT	CASSSNPTAALSGNTIYF
-	TRBJ1-3	TRBV3-1	few	TGTGCCAGCAGCCCCTCAGTGAACTCTGGAAACACCATATATTTT	CASSPSVNSGNTIYF
-	TRBJ1-4	TRBV4-1	-	TGCGCCAGCAGCCAAGATAAAAAACTGTTTTTT	CASSQDKKLFF
-	TRBJ1-5	TRBV20-1	few	TGCAGTGCCAGAGATGTGAATCAGCCCCAGCATTTT	CSARDVNQPQHF
-	TRBJ1-2	TRBV9	many	TGTGCCAGCAGCGTAGGCACTAACTATGGCTACACCTTC	CASSVGTNYGYTF
-	TRBJ2-3	TRBV15	-	TGTGCCACCAGCGGACCTGTCGGTCCGCAGTATTTT	CATSGPVGPQYF
TRBD1	TRBJ2-3	TRBV7-9	-	TGTGCCAGCAGCAAATCGACAGGGTCAGATACGCAGTATTTT	CASSKSTGSDTQYF
-	TRBJ1-5	TRBV6-6	-	TGTGCCAGCAAATGGGGGCGCGAGGGGAATCAGCCCCAGCATTTT	CASKWGREGNQPQHF
-	TRBJ2-3	TRBV10-1	few	TGCGCCAGCAGTGAGTCGAAGGGACATTCTCCCACAGATACGCAGTATTTT	CASSESKGHSPTDTQYF
-	TRBJ1-1	TRBV2	-	TGTGCCAGTCGAGGACAGATGAACACTGAAGCCTTCTTT	CASRGQMNTEAFF
-	TRBJ1-1	TRBV12-3/TRBV12-4	-	TGTGCCAGCACCCCCACGGGGGGCAGGGACACTGAAGCTTTCTTT	CASTPTGGRDTEAFF
-	TRBJ1-1	TRBV5-1	-	TGCGCCAGCAGCTTGGATCATCGGGCCGGCGGAGCTTTCTTT	CASSLDHRAGGAFF
-	TRBJ1-1	TRBV5-1	many	TGCGCCAGCAGCTTGGTCGGGGTAGAGCTGAACACTGAAGCTTTCTTT	CASSLVGVELNTEAFF
-	TRBJ2-4	TRBV9	-	TGTGCCAGCAGCGGAACGGAGGGGGAAAACATTCAGTACTTC	CASSGTEGENIQYF
-	TRBJ2-1	TRBV5-1	-	TGCGCCAGCAGCTTGGAAGGACAGACACAAAAAAATGAGCAGTTCTTC	CASSLEGQTQKNEQFF
-	TRBJ2-3	TRBV6-9	-	TGTGCCAGCAGTTCGCGGGTTTACCCAGATACGCAGTATTTT	CASSSRVYPDTQYF
-	TRBJ1-2	TRBV7-8	-	TGTGCCAGCAGCTTCACCCCCTTGGGGGGCTACACCTTC	CASSFTPLGGYTF
-	TRBJ1-3	TRBV12-3/TRBV12-4	-	TGTGCCAGCAGGGAGTTAAACACCATATATTTT	CASRELNTIYF
-	TRBJ2-2	TRBV7-6	-	TGTGCCAGCAGCAACGGGGAGCTGTTTTTT	CASSNGELFF
TRBD1	TRBJ2-2	TRBV19	few	TGTGCCAGTAGTATCCAGACAGGGGGCGCAAGTAGCGCCGGGGAGCTGTTTTTT	CASSIQTGGASSAGELFF
-	TRBJ1-1	TRBV12-3/TRBV12-4	-	TGTGCCAGCAGTTTAGCGGAAGGGGGGGTTGAAGCTTTCTTT	CASSLAEGGVEAFF